The text below deals with one T cell receptor (beta chain). The CDR3 sequence is 12 residues long. The germline V gene has CDR1 SGHRS and CDR2 YFSETQ. V was clipped by 0 bases and J by 4 bases, with 4 bases between them. This sample was included in a study of blood T cell repertoires in COVID-19. How the authors handled the data: Estimates of nucleated cell counts were drawn from the amplification of reference gene primers. Sequencing was performed with immunoSEQ multiplex PCR; in TCRdb, only in-frame clones are kept and a portion is missing. D and trimming were read from the DNA, whereas the V and J calls and clone size are those reported in that table. Here the sample spans 200,000 to 300,000 clones, around 88% being singletons.

The sample consisted of peripheral blood. The sequence was collected from an elderly man with acute or convalescent COVID-19. The chain has TRBV5-1 and TRBJ1-1; D not resolved. The DNA for the CDR3 is TGCGCCAGCAGCTTGGATCGCACTGAAGCTTTCTTT. Amino acid sequence: CASSLDRTEAFF.